The present T cell receptor (beta chain) was sequenced within a study of cytomegalovirus exposure and HLA in healthy donors. This clone was seen a single time. PCR was performed using 60 Vbeta and 13 Jbeta primers. The table came from immunoSEQ multiplex PCR; TCRdb's copy has only in-frame clones and leaves some out. The data hold about 160,000 clones, with approximately 85% observed a single time. Unmatched junction bases numbered 7, after V lost 5 bases and J lost 5 bases. Germline V CDR1 and CDR2: SEHNR, FQNEAQ (reference sequence). This CDR3 is 14 amino acids long. The sequence came from a man aged 18 to 29 in good health and CMV-seropositive. The source material was PBMCs. The genes are TRBV7-9 and TRBJ1-1, with 8 bases that match TRBD1. CDR3 sequence: CASSQTGGRTEAFF. The CDR3, as DNA: TGTGCCAGCAGCCAAACAGGGGGGCGAACTGAAGCTTTCTTT.